There are many counts of the clone carrying this TCR beta chain. Its antigen is currently unknown. This record comes from a study of shared clonotypes between healthy human individuals. Findings and limits, study-wide: It was the non-shared clonotypes that had lower generation probabilities than clonotypes shared by all four donors. Shared clonotypes: approximately 5.3% naive CD4, around 4% naive CD8, over 2% memory CD4, around 0.4% memory CD8.

With 3 bases clipped from V and 2 bases from J, the junction kept 8 bases outside the gene matches. The germline gives CDR1 SGHDN, CDR2 FVKESK. The CDR3 contains 16 residues. In the original processing: Junction-only sequences without quality scores came from ImmunoSEQ, so filtering differed. The method was immunoSEQ multiplex PCR; TCRdb's version includes in-frame clones alone and lacks a portion of them. That table is the source of V, J and clone size, and D and trimming were worked out from the DNA. The table has under 850,000 clones, 72% seen once. CD45RA-negative memory and CD45RA+ naive subsets were split from the CD4+ cells.

The chain combines TRBV14 with TRBJ2-3, with TRBD2 matching over 7 bases. The source is a woman in her 30s in good health. Sequencing input: memory CD4+ T cells sorted from blood. Sample subset: CD45RA-negative fraction. The CDR3 nucleotides are TGTGCCAGCAGCCAGGCTAGCGGAAGTCTCACAGATACGCAGTATTTT. As protein: CASSQASGSLTDTQYF.